This is a list of T cell receptor beta chains from one sample in a study of cytomegalovirus exposure and HLA in healthy donors. TCRdb's copy holds only in-frame clones and misses some; the assay was immunoSEQ multiplex PCR. Seen here are under 200,000 clones, roughly 87% observed once, and the top ten hold 0.75% to 0.95%. The sequenced sample was PBMCs. These receptors all stem from a woman aged 30 to 39 in good health and CMV-seronegative. Each CDR3 is given with its conserved first and last residue. D genes are given only for firm matches. Expanded clones are given a class, and other clones once, few, many or no size at all.

clone size: NA
V gene: TRBV7-9
J gene: TRBJ1-4
D gene: TRBD1
CDR3 DNA: TGTGCCAGCAGCATACTGCAGGGACAGGGCCGAGAAAAACTGTTTTTT
CDR3 protein: CASSILQGQGREKLFF

clone size: once
V gene: TRBV9
J gene: TRBJ2-6
D gene: TRBD1
CDR3 DNA: TGTGCCAGCAGCCCAACAGGGGGCGAGTCTGGGGCCAACGTCCTGACTTTC
CDR3 protein: CASSPTGGESGANVLTF

clone size: NA
V gene: TRBV18
J gene: TRBJ1-6
D gene: TRBD1
CDR3 DNA: TGTGCCAGCTCCCCGAGACAGGGTCCGGGGAATTCACCCCTCCACTTT
CDR3 protein: CASSPRQGPGNSPLHF

clone size: NA
V gene: TRBV29-1
J gene: TRBJ2-5
D gene: NA
CDR3 DNA: TGCAGCGTTGAGGGGCAGCAAGAGACCCAGTACTTC
CDR3 protein: CSVEGQQETQYF

clone size: NA
V gene: TRBV10-1
J gene: TRBJ2-2
D gene: NA
CDR3 DNA: TGCGCCAGCAGTGATCTTCCGAACACCGGGGAGCTGTTTTTT
CDR3 protein: CASSDLPNTGELFF

clone size: NA
V gene: TRBV7-2
J gene: TRBJ1-2
D gene: NA
CDR3 DNA: TGTGCCAGCAGCTCCGGGGGGGGTTTAGTGAACTATGGCTACACCTTC
CDR3 protein: CASSSGGGLVNYGYTF

clone size: NA
V gene: TRBV28
J gene: TRBJ2-7
D gene: TRBD2
CDR3 DNA: TGTGCCAGCAGCTCCGGGACTAGCGCCTATACCTACGAGCAGTACTTC
CDR3 protein: CASSSGTSAYTYEQYF

clone size: few
V gene: TRBV28
J gene: TRBJ2-1
D gene: NA
CDR3 DNA: TGTGCCAGCAGTTTACTCCACAATGAGCAGTTCTTC
CDR3 protein: CASSLLHNEQFF

clone size: NA
V gene: TRBV11-2
J gene: TRBJ2-3
D gene: NA
CDR3 DNA: TGTGCCAGCACCGGACAGAGCACAGATACGCAGTATTTT
CDR3 protein: CASTGQSTDTQYF

clone size: few
V gene: TRBV5-1
J gene: TRBJ1-1
D gene: NA
CDR3 DNA: TGCGCCAGCAGCTTGCGGACACGAAACACTGAAGCTTTCTTT
CDR3 protein: CASSLRTRNTEAFF

clone size: NA
V gene: TRBV6-4
J gene: TRBJ2-1
D gene: NA
CDR3 DNA: TGTGCCAGCAGTGACAGAAGGGGTAATGAGCAGTTCTTC
CDR3 protein: CASSDRRGNEQFF

clone size: NA
V gene: TRBV27
J gene: TRBJ2-4
D gene: NA
CDR3 DNA: TGTGCCAGCAGCTCCTTCCAGGAGGGGCTGGCCAAAAACATTCAGTACTTC
CDR3 protein: CASSSFQEGLAKNIQYF

clone size: NA
V gene: TRBV6-5
J gene: TRBJ2-3
D gene: TRBD2
CDR3 DNA: TGTGCCAGCAGGCCGGGACTAGCAATACATACGCAGTATTTT
CDR3 protein: CASRPGLAIHTQYF

clone size: NA
V gene: TRBV18
J gene: TRBJ1-2
D gene: NA
CDR3 DNA: TGTGCCAGCTCACCACAAGGACTTCATGGCTACACCTTC
CDR3 protein: CASSPQGLHGYTF

clone size: few
V gene: TRBV7-2
J gene: TRBJ1-6
D gene: TRBD1
CDR3 DNA: TGTGCCAGCACCGAGACAGGGGTCCCCTCACCCCTCCACTTT
CDR3 protein: CASTETGVPSPLHF

clone size: NA
V gene: TRBV28
J gene: TRBJ2-5
D gene: NA
CDR3 DNA: TGTGCCAGCAGTTTACCCTTAACCAAGACAGGAACTCCCACTCAAGAGACCCAGTACTTC
CDR3 protein: CASSLPLTKTGTPTQETQYF

clone size: NA
V gene: TRBV27
J gene: TRBJ2-3
D gene: NA
CDR3 DNA: TGTGCCAGCAGTTACTACCTGCCGACAGGCCGTTTTGCAGATACGCAGTATTTT
CDR3 protein: CASSYYLPTGRFADTQYF

clone size: NA
V gene: TRBV30
J gene: TRBJ1-5
D gene: NA
CDR3 DNA: TGTGCCTGGAGTGGGGGGGGAGGACAGCCCCAGCATTTT
CDR3 protein: CAWSGGGGQPQHF

clone size: NA
V gene: TRBV9
J gene: TRBJ1-4
D gene: TRBD1
CDR3 DNA: TGTGCCAGCAGCGGGGTGGGGGACAGGAGACCAACTAATGAAAAACTGTTTTTT
CDR3 protein: CASSGVGDRRPTNEKLFF

clone size: NA
V gene: TRBV19
J gene: TRBJ1-5
D gene: NA
CDR3 DNA: TGTGCCAGCACCCCTGGGGGGGCGCAAGGTCAGCCCCAGCATTTT
CDR3 protein: CASTPGGAQGQPQHF

clone size: NA
V gene: TRBV28
J gene: TRBJ1-2
D gene: NA
CDR3 DNA: TGTGCCAGCTACACTTACTGGGGGAGGCAACTACCTGGATACACCTTC
CDR3 protein: CASYTYWGRQLPGYTF

clone size: NA
V gene: TRBV5-1
J gene: TRBJ1-1
D gene: NA
CDR3 DNA: TGCGCCAGCAGCTTGGCAGGGGCCATGAACACTGAAGCTTTCTTT
CDR3 protein: CASSLAGAMNTEAFF

clone size: NA
V gene: TRBV7-7
J gene: TRBJ2-7
D gene: NA
CDR3 DNA: TGTGCCAGCAGCCCCGGTGGCTACGAGCAGTACTTC
CDR3 protein: CASSPGGYEQYF

clone size: few
V gene: TRBV4-1
J gene: TRBJ1-1
D gene: NA
CDR3 DNA: TGCGCCAGCAGCCGGGCAGAAGCCTTGAACACTGAAGCTTTCTTT
CDR3 protein: CASSRAEALNTEAFF

clone size: NA
V gene: TRBV27
J gene: TRBJ2-7
D gene: NA
CDR3 DNA: TGTGCCAGCAGTTTAGGAGGAAGCTCCTACGAGCAGTACTTC
CDR3 protein: CASSLGGSSYEQYF

clone size: NA
V gene: TRBV19
J gene: TRBJ2-2
D gene: NA
CDR3 DNA: TGTGCCAGTAAGGTGGTGGGGACAATCTACACCGGGGAGCTGTTTTTT
CDR3 protein: CASKVVGTIYTGELFF

clone size: NA
V gene: TRBV5-1
J gene: TRBJ1-2
D gene: NA
CDR3 DNA: TGCGCCAGCAGCTTATTCCGGGGGTTGCATGGCTACACCTTC
CDR3 protein: CASSLFRGLHGYTF

clone size: NA
V gene: TRBV27
J gene: TRBJ2-1
D gene: NA
CDR3 DNA: TGTGCCAGCAGTTTTTGGGCCCGCTCGGTGAATGAGCAGTTCTTC
CDR3 protein: CASSFWARSVNEQFF

clone size: NA
V gene: TRBV7-3
J gene: TRBJ2-1
D gene: NA
CDR3 DNA: TGTGCCAGCAGCTTAACGCCCGGTGGGGGCGTGGGAAGAAACAATGAGCAGTTCTTC
CDR3 protein: CASSLTPGGGVGRNNEQFF

clone size: few
V gene: TRBV5-5
J gene: TRBJ1-5
D gene: NA
CDR3 DNA: TGTGCCAGCAGCTTGGGGGGCGGCAATCCCGAAAGTCAGCCCCAGCATTTT
CDR3 protein: CASSLGGGNPESQPQHF

clone size: NA
V gene: TRBV5-1
J gene: TRBJ2-5
D gene: NA
CDR3 DNA: TGCGCCAGCAGCTTAGTCACTGGAGAGACCCAGTACTTC
CDR3 protein: CASSLVTGETQYF

clone size: NA
V gene: TRBV5-1
J gene: TRBJ1-1
D gene: NA
CDR3 DNA: TGCGCCAGCAGCTTATTAGGACAGAGGAACACTGAAGCTTTCTTT
CDR3 protein: CASSLLGQRNTEAFF

clone size: NA
V gene: TRBV19
J gene: TRBJ2-3
D gene: TRBD1
CDR3 DNA: TGTGCCAGTACCTGGGCAGGGGGTTTCACAGATACGCAGTATTTT
CDR3 protein: CASTWAGGFTDTQYF

clone size: NA
V gene: TRBV27
J gene: TRBJ1-4
D gene: NA
CDR3 DNA: TGTGCCAGCAGTTTAGCCGTGCCAGGGCTCGCAACTAATGAAAAACTGTTTTTT
CDR3 protein: CASSLAVPGLATNEKLFF

clone size: NA
V gene: TRBV2
J gene: TRBJ2-5
D gene: TRBD2
CDR3 DNA: TGTGCCAGCAGCGTTACTAGCGTGGCGGGAGAGACCCAGTACTTC
CDR3 protein: CASSVTSVAGETQYF

clone size: NA
V gene: TRBV18
J gene: TRBJ2-3
D gene: NA
CDR3 DNA: TGTGCCAGCTCACCACGGGAGAAGCCAGATACGCAGTATTTT
CDR3 protein: CASSPREKPDTQYF

clone size: NA
V gene: TRBV19
J gene: TRBJ2-7
D gene: TRBD2
CDR3 DNA: TGTGCCAGTAGTATAGGGACTAGCGGGAGGGCCGGCGACGAGCAGTACTTC
CDR3 protein: CASSIGTSGRAGDEQYF

clone size: once
V gene: TRBV11-2
J gene: TRBJ2-7
D gene: TRBD2
CDR3 DNA: TGTGCCAGCAGCTATACTAGCGGGAGCCACGAGCAGTACTTC
CDR3 protein: CASSYTSGSHEQYF

clone size: NA
V gene: TRBV27
J gene: TRBJ2-7
D gene: TRBD2
CDR3 DNA: TGTGCCAGCAGCTCCGGGACTAGCGGGAATACCTACGAGCAGTACTTC
CDR3 protein: CASSSGTSGNTYEQYF

clone size: NA
V gene: TRBV27
J gene: TRBJ1-5
D gene: NA
CDR3 DNA: TGTGCCAGCAGTCCCCGACAGGCGCTACATCAGCCCCAGCATTTT
CDR3 protein: CASSPRQALHQPQHF

clone size: NA
V gene: TRBV28
J gene: TRBJ1-1
D gene: NA
CDR3 DNA: TGTGCCAGCAGTTTAGTTTCGGGTAAAGCTTTCTTT
CDR3 protein: CASSLVSGKAFF

clone size: NA
V gene: TRBV15
J gene: TRBJ1-1
D gene: NA
CDR3 DNA: TGTGCCACCAGCAGTCGGCTGAGGACTGAAGCTTTCTTT
CDR3 protein: CATSSRLRTEAFF

clone size: NA
V gene: TRBV29-1
J gene: TRBJ1-3
D gene: NA
CDR3 DNA: TGCAGCGTTGAAGGTCGCCCTATCGCCGGAAACACCATATATTTT
CDR3 protein: CSVEGRPIAGNTIYF

clone size: NA
V gene: TRBV6-5
J gene: TRBJ2-7
D gene: NA
CDR3 DNA: TGTGCCAGCGAAGACAGGCGGAGCTCCTACGAGCAGTACTTC
CDR3 protein: CASEDRRSSYEQYF

clone size: NA
V gene: TRBV2
J gene: TRBJ1-5
D gene: NA
CDR3 DNA: TGTGCCAGCAGTGTAGCTGAGAATAGCAATCAGCCCCAGCATTTT
CDR3 protein: CASSVAENSNQPQHF

clone size: NA
V gene: TRBV5-1
J gene: TRBJ2-1
D gene: TRBD2
CDR3 DNA: TGCGCCAGCAGCTTTGGAGGACTAGCGGGTAATGAGCAGTTCTTC
CDR3 protein: CASSFGGLAGNEQFF

clone size: NA
V gene: TRBV18
J gene: TRBJ1-3
D gene: NA
CDR3 DNA: TGTGCCAGCTCACCAACCCGGCAGGGCGGTTCTGGAAACACCATATATTTT
CDR3 protein: CASSPTRQGGSGNTIYF

clone size: NA
V gene: TRBV19
J gene: TRBJ2-3
D gene: TRBD2
CDR3 DNA: TGTGCCAGTGGGAGCGGGGGAGGCACAGATACGCAGTATTTT
CDR3 protein: CASGSGGGTDTQYF

clone size: NA
V gene: TRBV10-3
J gene: TRBJ2-1
D gene: NA
CDR3 DNA: TGTGCCATCAGTGAGGGGCTGGACTCCTACAATGAGCAGTTCTTC
CDR3 protein: CAISEGLDSYNEQFF

clone size: once
V gene: TRBV19
J gene: TRBJ1-2
D gene: TRBD1
CDR3 DNA: TGTGCCAGTAGTCAGGGGGACCCCACAAGGGTCTACTATGGCTACACCTTC
CDR3 protein: CASSQGDPTRVYYGYTF

clone size: NA
V gene: TRBV9
J gene: TRBJ2-2
D gene: TRBD1
CDR3 DNA: TGTGCCAGCAGCGCCGGGACAGGGAGAAGGAACACCGGGGAGCTGTTTTTT
CDR3 protein: CASSAGTGRRNTGELFF

clone size: NA
V gene: TRBV25-1
J gene: TRBJ2-2
D gene: TRBD1
CDR3 DNA: TGTGCCAGCAGTGAATGGGGGACAGGGAAAGGGGCCGGGGAGCTGTTTTTT
CDR3 protein: CASSEWGTGKGAGELFF

clone size: NA
V gene: TRBV12-5
J gene: TRBJ2-2
D gene: TRBD2
CDR3 DNA: TGTGCTAGTGGTGGACTAGACACCGGGGAGCTGTTTTTT
CDR3 protein: CASGGLDTGELFF

clone size: NA
V gene: TRBV28
J gene: TRBJ1-2
D gene: NA
CDR3 DNA: TGTGCCAGCAGCTATAACTATGGCTACACCTTC
CDR3 protein: CASSYNYGYTF

clone size: NA
V gene: TRBV15
J gene: TRBJ1-5
D gene: TRBD1
CDR3 DNA: TGTGCCACCAGCAGGGGGGACAGGGGGCGGAATCAGCCCCAGCATTTT
CDR3 protein: CATSRGDRGRNQPQHF

clone size: NA
V gene: TRBV15
J gene: TRBJ1-5
D gene: TRBD1
CDR3 DNA: TGTGCCACCAGCAGAGAAGGGACAGTACGTTATAGCAATCAGCCCCAGCATTTT
CDR3 protein: CATSREGTVRYSNQPQHF

clone size: NA
V gene: TRBV29-1
J gene: TRBJ2-5
D gene: TRBD1
CDR3 DNA: TGCAGCGTTGAACAGGGACAGGGAGGGGAGACCCAGTACTTC
CDR3 protein: CSVEQGQGGETQYF

clone size: NA
V gene: TRBV11-2
J gene: TRBJ1-1
D gene: NA
CDR3 DNA: TGTGCCAGCAGCTTATCTCAGGGCAGGAGCATGAACACTGAAGCTTTCTTT
CDR3 protein: CASSLSQGRSMNTEAFF

clone size: NA
V gene: TRBV13
J gene: TRBJ2-4
D gene: NA
CDR3 DNA: TGTGCCAGCAGCTTCAGGAACATTCAGTACTTC
CDR3 protein: CASSFRNIQYF

clone size: NA
V gene: TRBV11-1
J gene: TRBJ2-2
D gene: NA
CDR3 DNA: TGTGCCAGCAGCCTGGGGGGGCTTGTGAACACCGGGGAGCTGTTTTTT
CDR3 protein: CASSLGGLVNTGELFF